This passage covers 27 T cell receptor beta chains from one sample sequenced in a study of shared T cell receptors in the human thymus. Only in-frame clones appear in the TCRdb table, and some are missing; sequencing was by immunoSEQ multiplex PCR. The data show over 450,000 clones, approximately 80% seen once. This sample was also put to use in a study of human thymus T cells.

The material sequenced was thymocytes. The source is a boy under three years old with a congenital heart defect.

This rearrangement joins TRBV11-2 to TRBJ2-7; D possibly corresponds to TRBD2 (6 bases). Trimming pared 1 base from V and 3 bases from J, leaving 19 bases between. CDR3 size: 17 residues. The germline CDR1 and CDR2 sequences are SGHAT and FQNNGV. This CDR3 reads CASSLVLEGEVDYEQYF. Written as DNA, the CDR3 is TGTGCCAGCAGCTTAGTATTGGAGGGAGAGGTGGACTACGAGCAGTACTTC.

The chain is built from TRBV5-1 and TRBJ2-5; 7 bases fit TRBD1. The V segment lost 1 base and the J segment 3 bases; nucleotides outside the gene matches: 3. The CDR3 covers 14 residues. Germline V gene data show CDR1 as SGHRS and CDR2 as YFSETQ. The DNA for the CDR3 is TGCGCCAGCAGCTTGAGAGGGACAGAAGAGACCCAGTACTTC. It encodes CASSLRGTEETQYF. Variable domain in full (rest from reference TRBV5-1 and TRBJ2-5): KAGVTQTPRYLIKTRGQQVTLSCSPISGHRSVSWYQQTPGQGLQFLFEYFSETQRNKGNFPGRFSGRQFSNSRSEMNVSTLELGDSALYLCASSLRGTEETQYFGPGTRLLVL.

The V gene is TRBV14, the J gene TRBJ1-2, with a possible D match to TRBD1 (5 bases). Trimming cost V 0 bases and J 5 bases, with 13 bases left between them. The CDR3 is 15 amino acids. CDR1 is SGHDN, CDR2 FVKESK, per germline. The CDR3 is CASSQDGYRPYGYTF. The CDR3 region has the DNA TGTGCCAGCAGCCAAGATGGGTACAGGCCGTATGGCTACACCTTC.

The rearrangement joins TRBV4-3 to TRBJ2-1, with D hard to call. The CDR3 contains 15 residues. V was shortened by 2 bases and J by 9 bases, with 17 bases between the two germline ends. CDR1 and CDR2 from the germline V gene are LGHNA and YSLEER. The chain's CDR3 is CASSQSVLMSIEQFF. CDR3 nucleotide sequence: TGCGCCAGCAGCCAATCCGTTCTGATGAGTATTGAGCAGTTCTTC.

The V and J genes are TRBV9 and TRBJ2-7; the D gene is possibly TRBD2 (5 bases). Germline V gives CDR1 SGDLS, CDR2 YYNGEE. Trimming left V 0 bases short and J 5 bases short, with 12 bases between. The CDR3 spans 14 residues. The CDR3 region is CASSVGYTGDEQYF. CDR3 coding DNA: TGTGCCAGCAGCGTAGGGTACACCGGGGACGAGCAGTACTTC. Filled out from reference TRBV9 and TRBJ2-7, the complete variable domain reads DSGVTQTPKHLITATGQRVTLRCSPRSGDLSVYWYQQSLDQGLQFLIQYYNGEERAKGNILERFSAQQFPDLHSELNLSSLELGDSALYFCASSVGYTGDEQYFGPGTRLTVT.

The chain uses TRBV19 and TRBJ2-1, with 15 bases lining up with TRBD2. Germline V gene sequence: CDR1 LNHDA, CDR2 SQIVND (reference sequence). The CDR3 extends over 14 amino acids. CDR3 residues: CAFMKGLAGGEQFF. The CDR3 DNA reads TGTGCGTTTATGAAGGGACTAGCGGGAGGTGAGCAGTTCTTC.

The genes are TRBV13 and TRBJ1-4, with D uncertain. This CDR3 comprises 16 residues. Germline V lookup: CDR1 PRHDT, CDR2 FYEKMQ (reference sequence). V was clipped by 4 bases and J by 2 bases, with 14 bases between them. The CDR3 is CASSSLQLHTNEKLFF. The CDR3 DNA sequence: TGTGCCAGCAGCTCACTCCAACTCCATACTAATGAAAAACTGTTTTTT.

The V gene is TRBV5-6, the J gene TRBJ2-5; 11 bases agree with TRBD1. The V gene end was trimmed by 2 bases and the J gene end by 4 bases; junction bases not matched to a gene: 7. CDR3 size: 16 residues. Germline CDR1 is SGHDT and CDR2 is YYEEEE. The CDR3 is CASSFPGTGGRETQYF. The CDR3 nucleotides are TGTGCCAGCAGCTTCCCCGGGACAGGGGGACGAGAGACCCAGTACTTC. The full variable domain, completed using reference TRBV5-6 and TRBJ2-5, is DAGVTQSPTHLIKTRGQQVTLRCSPKSGHDTVSWYQQALGQGPQFIFQYYEEEERQRGNFPDRFSGHQFPNYSSELNVNALLLGDSALYLCASSFPGTGGRETQYFGPGTRLLVL.

This chain joins TRBV4-3 and TRBJ1-2; TRBD1 agrees at 8 bases. The CDR3 is made up of 16 amino acids. Germline V gene sequence: CDR1 LGHNA, CDR2 YSLEER. V shed 4 bases, J shed 7 bases, and the junction held 14 bases outside the gene matches. CDR3 sequence reads: CASSPHPGQGGCGYTF. The CDR3 region has the DNA TGCGCCAGCAGCCCCCACCCCGGACAGGGAGGTTGTGGCTACACCTTC.

This clone was observed a handful of times. J is TRBJ2-2 and V is TRBV4-2; TRBD1 aligns across 8 bases. V was clipped by 0 bases and J by 3 bases; unmatched bases: 6. CDR3 size: 17 residues. CDR1 LGHNA and CDR2 YNFKEQ come from the germline V gene. The CDR3 bases are TGTGCCAGCAGCCAAGACCCAGGGGGCAGGGACACCGGGGAGCTGTTTTTT. It is translated as CASSQDPGGRDTGELFF.

The chain is built from TRBV7-3 and TRBJ2-2; 8 bases map to TRBD1. Germline V CDR1 and CDR2: SGHTA, FQGTGA. The CDR3 length is 14 residues. Trimming at V came to 2 bases and at J to 7 bases, leaving 3 bases not matched to a gene. The CDR3 coding sequence is TGTGCCAGCAGCTTAGTACAGGGGGACGGGGAGCTGTTTTTT. This encodes CASSLVQGDGELFF.

In DNA, the CDR3 is TGTGCCAGCAGTGGGCTAGCGGGAGGGCCAGGGAGGGAAAATGAGCAGTTCTTC. Its translation is CASSGLAGGPGRENEQFF. This sequence joins TRBV25-1 and TRBJ2-1, with 12 bases identical to TRBD2. Germline V lookup: CDR1 MGHDK, CDR2 SYGVNS. The trim removed 4 bases at V and 7 bases at J, leaving 14 bases unmatched. This CDR3 is built from 18 residues.

This chain uses TRBV10-1 with TRBJ2-5; possible D gene TRBD1, 6 bases. The V end was cut by 0 bases, the J end by 2 bases, with 19 bases between. The CDR3 runs 18 residues. In germline, CDR1 is WNHNN, CDR2 SYGVQD (reference sequence). DNA of the CDR3: TGCGCCAGCAGTGAGTCGACTCTGGGGGCGAAGAAACAAGAGACCCAGTACTTC. As protein: CASSESTLGAKKQETQYF.

The chain is built from TRBV11-2 and TRBJ2-5; the D gene is possibly TRBD2 (6 bases). The CDR3 extends over 15 amino acids. Trimming took off 4 bases at V and 0 bases at J, with 12 bases between the two ends. Germline lookup yields CDR1 SGHAT and CDR2 FQNNGV. The CDR3 spells CASSSGREDQETQYF. DNA for the CDR3: TGTGCCAGCAGCTCTGGGCGGGAAGACCAAGAGACCCAGTACTTC.

This clone has more than one count but fewer than ten. V is TRBV28 and J is TRBJ1-5, with a weak D call TRBD1 (5 bases). CDR1 is MDHEN and CDR2 is SYDVKM in the germline V gene. The V gene lost 6 bases and the J gene lost 6 bases, with 18 bases spanning the gap. This CDR3 is 15 amino acids long. The CDR3 sequence is CASSPTQGSSQPQHF. The CDR3 DNA is TGTGCCAGCAGCCCCACTCAGGGATCAAGTCAGCCCCAGCATTTT.

This sequence joins TRBV4-1 and TRBJ2-7; possible D gene TRBD1, 5 bases. Germline loops: CDR1 MGHRA, CDR2 YSYEKL. This CDR3 has 16 amino acids. The germline V and J ends were trimmed by 0 bases and 2 bases, with 14 bases remaining between them. The CDR3 nucleotides are TGCGCCAGCAGCCAAGAAGTGAGACAGCCTGCCTACGAGCAGTACTTC. Its translation: CASSQEVRQPAYEQYF.

This clone was seen only a few times. The rearrangement uses TRBV19 and TRBJ2-7; 7 positions agree with TRBD2. CDR3 length: 13 amino acids. The germline gives CDR1 LNHDA, CDR2 SQIVND (reference sequence). V lost 9 bases, J lost 4 bases, and 9 bases stayed unmatched. In DNA, the CDR3 is TGTGCCAGCGGAGGGCGGGAGCAGTACGAGCAGTACTTC. Amino acids: CASGGREQYEQYF.

This chain uses TRBV30 with TRBJ1-5; no definite D call. The CDR3 has 15 amino acids. The V gene's germline CDR1 is GTSNPN and CDR2 SVGIG (reference sequence). V shed 1 base and J shed 3 bases, with 13 bases lying between them. CDR3 loop: CAWSAVGGDNQPQHF. DNA for the CDR3: TGTGCCTGGAGTGCGGTTGGCGGGGACAATCAGCCCCAGCATTTT.

This clone was observed a few times. The chain joins TRBV11-2 to TRBJ2-3; D is ambiguous. CDR1 is SGHAT and CDR2 is FQNNGV in the germline V gene. This CDR3 comprises 16 residues. V was cut by 0 bases and J by 0 bases, with 10 bases left in between. The CDR3 DNA is TGTGCCAGCAGCTTAGATCGAGGAGATAGCACAGATACGCAGTATTTT. Translated, it gives CASSLDRGDSTDTQYF.

CDR3 in DNA: TGTGCCTGGAGTGCCTACTTCCCGGGGAGCACAGATACGCAGTATTTT. Its protein is CAWSAYFPGSTDTQYF. The chain combines TRBV30 with TRBJ2-3; possibly TRBD2 for D (5 bases). V was shortened by 1 base and J by 0 bases, with 14 bases between the two germline ends. CDR3 size: 16 residues. Looked up from germline, CDR1 is GTSNPN and CDR2 is SVGIG (reference sequence).

J is TRBJ2-1 and V is TRBV19; D not resolved. CDR1 is LNHDA, CDR2 SQIVND, per germline (reference sequence). V was trimmed by 5 bases and J by 7 bases, leaving 21 bases between them. The CDR3 extends over 16 amino acids. Here the CDR3 reads CASSASQARGPNEQFF. The DNA of the CDR3 is TGTGCCAGTAGTGCCTCCCAGGCACGTGGGCCAAATGAGCAGTTCTTC.

The J gene is TRBJ2-7, the V gene TRBV11-3; 12 nucleotides match TRBD2. CDR3 length: 15 amino acids. V was clipped by 4 bases and J by 1 base; unmatched bases: 2. Germline CDR1 reads SGHNT; CDR2 reads YENEEA. The CDR3 loop is CASSSGTSGSYEQYF. The CDR3, as DNA: TGTGCCAGCAGCTCCGGGACTAGCGGGTCCTACGAGCAGTACTTC.

V is TRBV2 and J is TRBJ2-7, with TRBD1 matching over 8 bases. The CDR3 is made up of 15 amino acids. Germline V gene sequence: CDR1 SNHLY, CDR2 FYNNEI. V shed 5 bases, J shed 1 base, and the junction held 7 bases outside the gene matches. In nucleotides, the CDR3 is TGTGCCAGCAGTAAGCCGGGACAGGTTTCCTACGAGCAGTACTTC. It codes for CASSKPGQVSYEQYF.

The chain couples TRBV7-6 to TRBJ1-2; 7 bases agree with TRBD1. V lost 3 bases to trimming and J lost 7 bases; unmatched junction nucleotides: 14. The CDR3 runs to 16 residues. Germline V CDR1 and CDR2: SGHVS, FNYEAQ. CDR3 nucleotide sequence: TGTGCCAGCAGCTTGGGCCTTGGGTACAGGGGATCTGGCTACACCTTC. Translation gives CASSLGLGYRGSGYTF.

The genes are TRBV11-2 and TRBJ1-2; D perhaps matches TRBD1 (5 bases). Trimming left V 1 base short and J 6 bases short, with 12 bases between. Per the germline V gene, CDR1 is SGHAT and CDR2 is FQNNGV. This CDR3 is 14 amino acids long. CDR3 loop: CASSLVERGNGYTF. CDR3 coding DNA: TGTGCCAGCAGCTTAGTCGAACGGGGGAATGGCTACACCTTC.

The rearrangement uses TRBV19 and TRBJ1-1; D gene uncertain. Germline lookup yields CDR1 LNHDA and CDR2 SQIVND (reference sequence). The CDR3 spans 16 residues. Trimming removed 9 bases at V and 4 bases at J, with 24 bases between. The CDR3 DNA reads as TGTGCCAGCCCTCCTCGGTCCCCGGGCGGGCGCACTGAAGCTTTCTTT. Translated, it gives CASPPRSPGGRTEAFF.

The chain joins TRBV5-1 to TRBJ2-5; tentative D call: TRBD1 (5 bases). V lost 3 bases to trimming and J lost 7 bases, with 28 bases between them. Germline V CDR1 and CDR2: SGHRS, YFSETQ. CDR3 size: 18 residues. This chain's CDR3 is CASSSTTKTAGSGGTQYF. In nucleotides, the CDR3 is TGCGCCAGCAGCTCTACCACTAAGACAGCCGGGTCCGGCGGGACCCAGTACTTC.